This TCR beta chain was captured in a study of blood T cell repertoires in COVID-19. Study information: Some COVID-19 samples were acute and others convalescent; all came from the United States, Italy and Spain.

Repertoires were generated with immunoSEQ multiplex PCR, while TCRdb's copy carries only in-frame clones and drops some. The repertoire includes 200,000 to 250,000 clones, approximately 80% of them detected once, and 4.3% sits in the top ten. V lost 1 base, J lost 8 bases, and 11 bases lay in between. The CDR3 runs 13 residues. The sample was PBMCs or T cells enriched from blood (not recorded which). The gene calls are TRBV12-3 or TRBV12-4 and TRBJ1-2; unclear D gene. The sequence derives from a young man with acute COVID-19. The DNA for the CDR3 is TGTGCCAGCAGTTTAGGGGCAGGAGGAGGCTACACCTTC. Its protein product is CASSLGAGGGYTF.